This T cell receptor (beta chain) is from a study of blood T cells in healthy people across ages. CDR1 and CDR2 (germline): DFQATT, SNEGSKA (reference sequence). J was trimmed by 6 bases and V by 5 bases; bases with no gene match: 9. The CDR3 is 13 residues long. Then a second PCR, running about 6 to 11 cycles, was carried out with a sample-barcoded 5' primer and a J-beta primer mix. TCRdb fed the 5' RACE reads into MiXCR, producing one record per CDR3 protein. Altogether roughly 1.6 million distinct CDR3 sequences are present, about 35% being singletons, with the ten largest covering 11%. Sequenced material: blood. The rearrangement joins TRBV20-1 to TRBJ2-7; 8 bases agree with TRBD2. This TCR was recovered from a young woman in good health. The CDR3 bases are TGCAGTGCTCAAGCGGGGGCCCCCTCCGAGCAGTACTTC. Translating it yields CSAQAGAPSEQYF.